The 10 T cell receptor beta chains below were found in one sample sequenced in a study of T cell responses to AZD1222 COVID-19 vaccine. Only in-frame clones appear in the TCRdb table, and some are missing; sequencing was by immunoSEQ multiplex PCR. Of about 170,000 clones listed, roughly nine tenths were seen once; the top ten hold around 1.1%. The specimen comprised peripheral blood, sampled 28 days after the second AZD1222 dose. The source is an adult who received the AZD1222 COVID-19 vaccine.

V usage is TRBV15 and J usage is TRBJ2-3; 10 nucleotides align to TRBD2. Trimming removed 5 bases from V and 2 bases from J; junction bases left unmatched: 4. From germline, CDR1 is LNHNV and CDR2 YYDKDF (reference sequence). The CDR3 consists of 15 residues. In DNA form, the CDR3 reads TGTGCCACCAGCCAGCGGGGGGGCCTCACAGATACGCAGTATTTT. It yields the protein CATSQRGGLTDTQYF. The full variable domain, in which reference TRBV15 and TRBJ2-3 provide the parts outside the CDR3, is DAMVIQNPRYQVTQFGKPVTLSCSQTLNHNVMYWYQQKSSQAPKLLFHYYDKDFNNEADTPDNFQSRRPNTSFCFLDIRSPGLGDTAMYLCATSQRGGLTDTQYFGPGTRLTVL.

The chain combines TRBV5-1 with TRBJ2-3; the match to TRBD2 covers 7 bases. V lost 2 bases, J lost 0 bases, and 3 bases stayed unmatched. This CDR3 has 15 amino acids. Germline lookup yields CDR1 SGHRS and CDR2 YFSETQ. This CDR3 reads CASSLAGRSTDTQYF. CDR3 in DNA: TGCGCCAGCAGCTTAGCGGGGCGGAGCACAGATACGCAGTATTTT.

The chain joins TRBV4-3 to TRBJ1-5, with TRBD1 matching 9 bases. CDR1 and CDR2 from the germline V gene are LGHNA and YSLEER. V dropped 1 base and J dropped 6; count of bases not matched to a gene: 10. The CDR3 has 17 amino acids. The CDR3 DNA reads TGCGCCAGCAGCCAAGGGGTGACAGGGGGGGTGAGTCAGCCCCAGCATTTT. It yields the protein CASSQGVTGGVSQPQHF.

The gene calls are TRBV4-2 and TRBJ1-2; the match to TRBD1 covers 7 bases. CDR1 is LGHNA and CDR2 is YNFKEQ in the germline V gene. CDR3 length equals 13 residues. Unmatched junction bases numbered 11, after V lost 3 bases and J lost 13 bases. The CDR3 DNA follows: TGTGCCAGCAGCCATAGAGGGGGCCCGACCGCCACCTTC. It specifies CASSHRGGPTATF.

The chain recombines TRBV12-5 with TRBJ2-3; 14 nucleotides agree with TRBD2. The CDR3 spans 17 residues. V gave up 6 bases and J gave up 4 bases; unmatched junction bases: 9. The V gene's germline CDR1 is LGHNT and CDR2 FRNRAP. DNA for the CDR3: TGTGCTAGTGGCACCCCCGGACTAGCGGGGGGTGCAGATACGCAGTATTTT. Translating gives CASGTPGLAGGADTQYF. Combining the CDR3 with reference TRBV12-5 and TRBJ2-3 gives the whole variable domain DARVTQTPRHKVTEMGQEVTMRCQPILGHNTVFWYRQTMMQGLELLAYFRNRAPLDDSGMPKDRFSAEMPDATLATLKIQPSEPRDSAVYFCASGTPGLAGGADTQYFGPGTRLTVL.

This chain links TRBV7-7 with TRBJ2-1; 15 bases line up with TRBD2. This CDR3 is 16 amino acids long. Germline V lookup: CDR1 SSHAT, CDR2 FNYEAQ (reference sequence). V shed 3 bases, J shed 10 bases, and the junction held 7 bases outside the gene matches. CDR3 amino acids: CASSLGLAGGLQEQFF. The CDR3 DNA is TGTGCCAGCAGCTTGGGACTAGCGGGGGGACTCCAAGAGCAGTTCTTC. Using reference TRBV7-7 and TRBJ2-1 for the parts outside the CDR3, the full variable domain is GAGVSQSPRYKVTKRGQDVTLRCDPISSHATLYWYQQALGQGPEFLTYFNYEAQPDKSGLPSDRFSAERPEGSISTLTIQRTEQRDSAMYRCASSLGLAGGLQEQFFGPGTRLTVL.

This chain uses TRBV11-2 with TRBJ1-2, with 10 bases aligning to TRBD1. CDR1 and CDR2 (germline): SGHAT, FQNNGV. The V and J ends lost 5 bases and 2 bases, in that order; junction bases with no gene match: 5. The CDR3 consists of 15 residues. The CDR3 loop reads CASSTRTGGNYGYTF. DNA for the CDR3: TGTGCCAGCAGCACCCGGACAGGGGGGAACTATGGCTACACCTTC. The full variable domain, completed using reference TRBV11-2 and TRBJ1-2, is EAGVAQSPRYKIIEKRQSVAFWCNPISGHATLYWYQQILGQGPKLLIQFQNNGVVDDSQLPKDRFSAERLKGVDSTLKIQPAKLEDSAVYLCASSTRTGGNYGYTFGSGTRLTVV.

This clone showed up just once. The rearrangement joins TRBV20-1 to TRBJ1-1; D may be TRBD1 (5 bases). The germline V gene encodes CDR1 DFQATT and CDR2 SNEGSKA (reference sequence). This CDR3 region has 16 residues. Trimming cost V 3 bases and J 5 bases, with 22 bases left between them. CDR3 in amino acids: CSASWGIPTKKTEAFF. Here the CDR3 DNA reads TGCAGTGCTAGTTGGGGGATCCCCACGAAAAAGACTGAAGCTTTCTTT.

This clone showed up just once. This chain connects TRBV7-9 to TRBJ2-7, with D maybe TRBD1 (6 bases). The CDR3 runs to 12 residues. V lost 4 bases and J lost 7, with 11 bases in between. Per the germline V gene, CDR1 is SEHNR and CDR2 is FQNEAQ (reference sequence). The CDR3 bases are TGTGCCAGCAGCTGGACAGTCCGAGAGCAGTACTTC. It yields the protein CASSWTVREQYF.

The chain recombines TRBV19 with TRBJ1-5; D remains ambiguous. Germline V CDR1 and CDR2: LNHDA, SQIVND (reference sequence). This CDR3 contains 15 residues. The V and J ends lost 6 bases and 1 base respectively, with 13 bases between them. The CDR3 here is CASSWGLGSNQPQHF. The CDR3 DNA reads as TGTGCCAGTAGCTGGGGTCTGGGGAGCAATCAGCCCCAGCATTTT.